The 27 T cell receptor beta chains reported below all come from one sample, sequenced in a study of blood T cell repertoires in COVID-19. Sequencing was performed with immunoSEQ multiplex PCR; in TCRdb, only in-frame clones are kept and a portion is missing. The sample has 70,000 or so clones, under 85% seen once. Sample: peripheral blood. These receptors all come from a man in his sixties with COVID-19, enrolled during active disease.

The J gene is TRBJ1-1, the V gene TRBV10-3; the D is unclear. Trimming pared 0 bases from V and 3 bases from J, leaving 11 bases between. Germline CDR1 reads ENHRY; CDR2 reads SYGVKD. This CDR3 region has 15 residues. CDR3 bases: TGTGCCATCAGTGAGTCTGAGGGTCGCTACACTGAAGCTTTCTTT. Its protein is CAISESEGRYTEAFF.

This clone has more than one count but fewer than ten. The chain carries TRBV6-5 and TRBJ1-6; D not resolved. The CDR3 loop spans 11 amino acids. V lost 6 bases to trimming and J lost 12 bases, with 9 bases between them. Germline V gives CDR1 MNHEY, CDR2 SVGAGI. CDR3 protein: CASRLEIPLHF. CDR3 nucleotides: TGTGCCAGCAGACTCGAGATACCCCTCCACTTT.

The chain combines TRBV5-1 with TRBJ2-3, with TRBD2 as a possible D gene (6 bases). Germline-derived CDR1 and CDR2 are SGHRS and YFSETQ. There are 14 residues in the CDR3. Between the trimmed V and J ends, which lost 1 base and 2 bases, there was a span of 8 bases. CDR3 sequence reads: CASSLSGVTDTQYF. The CDR3 bases are TGCGCCAGCAGCTTGTCGGGGGTCACAGATACGCAGTATTTT.

In this sample, this clone turned up a few times. The chain has TRBV6-6 and TRBJ2-7, with 7 bases matching TRBD1. The germline CDR1 and CDR2 sequences are MNHNY and SVGAGI (reference sequence). Trimming removed 3 bases from V and 6 bases from J; junction bases left unmatched: 5. The CDR3 has 13 amino acids. The chain's CDR3 is CASSYDRAGEQYF. CDR3 DNA: TGTGCCAGCAGTTATGACAGGGCGGGCGAGCAGTACTTC.

V gene TRBV5-1 combines with J gene TRBJ1-1; TRBD1 is a possible D gene (5 bases). The CDR3 has 13 residues. Germline CDR1 is SGHRS and CDR2 is YFSETQ. Trimming shortened V by 1 base and J by 1 base, and 5 bases separated the two germline ends. The CDR3 region has the DNA TGCGCCAGCAGCTTGCAGGGGAACACTGAAGCTTTCTTT. It codes for CASSLQGNTEAFF. The complete variable domain, with remaining parts taken from reference TRBV5-1 and TRBJ1-1, reads KAGVTQTPRYLIKTRGQQVTLSCSPISGHRSVSWYQQTPGQGLQFLFEYFSETQRNKGNFPGRFSGRQFSNSRSEMNVSTLELGDSALYLCASSLQGNTEAFFGQGTRLTVV.

V is TRBV5-5 and J is TRBJ1-4, with D perhaps matching TRBD1 (5 bases). The germline V gene has CDR1 SGHKS and CDR2 YYEKEE (reference sequence). Trimming removed 0 bases from V and 8 bases from J, with 14 bases in between. This CDR3 contains 15 residues. The CDR3 DNA is TGTGCCAGCAGCTTGGGTATTGGGGCGTGGGAAAAACTGTTTTTT. Translating gives CASSLGIGAWEKLFF. Full variable domain (missing parts from reference TRBV5-5 and TRBJ1-4): DAGVTQSPTHLIKTRGQQVTLRCSPISGHKSVSWYQQVLGQGPQFIFQYYEKEERGRGNFPDRFSARQFPNYSSELNVNALLLGDSALYLCASSLGIGAWEKLFFGSGTQLSVL.

J is TRBJ2-1 and V is TRBV19, with 13 bases aligning to TRBD2. This CDR3 spans 15 amino acids. Germline trimming cut 4 bases from V and 5 bases from J; bases unmatched to any gene: 2. The germline V gene has CDR1 LNHDA and CDR2 SQIVND (reference sequence). The CDR3 reads CASSTLAGGDNEQFF. The CDR3 bases are TGTGCCAGTAGTACACTAGCGGGAGGGGACAATGAGCAGTTCTTC.

The V call is TRBV6-5, the J call TRBJ2-7, with D perhaps matching TRBD1 (6 bases). V was clipped by 8 bases and J by 1 base, with 9 bases between them. Looked up from germline, CDR1 is MNHEY and CDR2 is SVGAGI. The CDR3 length is 12 residues. The CDR3 loop reads CASGTNSYEQYF. CDR3 nucleotide sequence: TGTGCCAGCGGGACAAATTCCTACGAGCAGTACTTC.

The rearrangement uses TRBV19 and TRBJ2-1; weak D call: TRBD2 (7 bases). The V end lost 3 bases, the J end lost 0 bases, and 9 bases lay between the germline ends. Germline V gene sequence: CDR1 LNHDA, CDR2 SQIVND (reference sequence). The length of the CDR3 is 15 residues. The CDR3 loop reads CASSMRGGSYNEQFF. The DNA for the CDR3 is TGTGCCAGTAGTATGAGGGGGGGCTCCTACAATGAGCAGTTCTTC.

The rearrangement links TRBV5-1 to TRBJ2-1; 7 bases line up with TRBD1. J lost 7 bases, V lost 3 bases, and 4 bases had no gene match. Germline values: CDR1 SGHRS, CDR2 YFSETQ. The CDR3 length is 13 residues. The CDR3 DNA follows: TGCGCCAGCAGCTCAATGACAGGGAATGAGCAGTTCTTC. Translated: CASSSMTGNEQFF.

This chain connects TRBV10-1 to TRBJ2-1, with 7 bases matching TRBD2. The CDR3 consists of 14 residues. Germline CDR1 reads WNHNN; CDR2 reads SYGVQD (reference sequence). V lost 2 bases, J lost 2 bases, and 0 bases stayed unmatched. CDR3 loop: CASSERGAYNEQFF. The CDR3 DNA is TGCGCCAGCAGTGAGCGGGGGGCCTACAATGAGCAGTTCTTC.

This clone was seen a few times. The chain joins TRBV6-5 to TRBJ1-5; D call uncertain. V was cut by 8 bases and J by 0 bases, with 14 bases left in between. The CDR3 has 15 residues. Germline V gene sequence: CDR1 MNHEY, CDR2 SVGAGI. Here the CDR3 reads CASRPAAYSNQPQHF. The CDR3 region has the DNA TGTGCCAGCCGGCCCGCGGCGTATAGCAATCAGCCCCAGCATTTT.

Here the CDR3 DNA reads TGTGCCTGGAGGGACAGGGCAGCGCGGGGCTACACCTTC. Translated, it gives CAWRDRAARGYTF. The chain joins TRBV30 to TRBJ1-2, with 8 bases lining up with TRBD1. The CDR3 totals 13 residues. CDR1 is GTSNPN and CDR2 is SVGIG in the germline V gene (reference sequence). Germline trimming cut 3 bases from V and 8 bases from J; bases unmatched to any gene: 8.

The DNA for the CDR3 is TGTGCCAGCAGAGCGGGAGGCGGCCGTGACAATGAGCAGTTCTTC. Encoded protein: CASRAGGGRDNEQFF. The chain combines TRBV5-4 with TRBJ2-1; 9 bases are shared with TRBD2. Germline V gives CDR1 SGHNT, CDR2 YYREEE (reference sequence). J was trimmed by 5 bases and V by 5 bases; bases with no gene match: 8. The CDR3 is 15 amino acids.

J is TRBJ1-1 and V is TRBV7-9; a possible D gene is TRBD1 (6 bases). V lost 8 bases and J lost 5, with 15 bases in between. The CDR3 sequence is 13 residues long. CDR1 and CDR2 from the germline V gene are SEHNR and FQNEAQ (reference sequence). The CDR3 loop is CASLQAGATEAFF. DNA of the CDR3: TGTGCCAGCCTCCAGGCGGGGGCTACTGAAGCTTTCTTT.

This chain connects TRBV14 to TRBJ2-5; tentatively, D is TRBD2 (6 bases). V was trimmed by 4 bases and J by 3 bases, leaving 15 bases between them. The length of the CDR3 is 15 residues. Germline CDR1 and CDR2: SGHDN and FVKESK. The CDR3 nucleotides read TGTGCCAGCAGCCTCGGCCTCGGGACTGAAGAGACCCAGTACTTC. Protein sequence: CASSLGLGTEETQYF.

V and J are TRBV7-9 and TRBJ2-3, with 11 nucleotides matching TRBD2. The V segment lost 2 bases and the J segment 0 bases; nucleotides outside the gene matches: 1. Germline values: CDR1 SEHNR, CDR2 FQNEAQ (reference sequence). The CDR3 covers 16 residues. CDR3 loop: CASSLTSGGSTDTQYF. The DNA for the CDR3 is TGTGCCAGCAGCTTAACTAGCGGGGGAAGCACAGATACGCAGTATTTT.

Notes on this clone: The sample has other DNA sequences that encode this CDR3 too. The V call is TRBV5-1, the J call TRBJ2-3; 8 nucleotides align to TRBD1. After removal of 0 bases from V and 6 bases from J, the junction contained 3 bases not matched to a gene. The CDR3 extends over 14 amino acids. Germline CDR1 SGHRS, CDR2 YFSETQ. The CDR3 spells CASSLAGGRDTQYF. CDR3 bases: TGCGCCAGCAGCTTGGCAGGGGGCAGGGATACGCAGTATTTT.

The chain has TRBV14 and TRBJ2-3; TRBD1 agrees at 7 bases. Germline V CDR1 and CDR2: SGHDN, FVKESK. The trim removed 6 bases at V and 3 bases at J, leaving 6 bases unmatched. CDR3 size: 14 residues. The CDR3 DNA reads TGTGCCAGCAGAACTACAGGGGAGACAGATACGCAGTATTTT. This sequence encodes CASRTTGETDTQYF.

This clone was seen a single time. The chain links TRBV11-2 to TRBJ2-5, with 8 nucleotides matching TRBD2. The germline CDR1 and CDR2 sequences are SGHAT and FQNNGV. V lost 6 bases to trimming and J lost 1 base; unmatched junction nucleotides: 13. The CDR3 spans 17 residues. CDR3 DNA: TGTGCCAGCAGGGCCTCTCTTAGCGGGACTACCCAAGAGACCCAGTACTTC. Its protein is CASRASLSGTTQETQYF.

J is TRBJ2-1 and V is TRBV7-6; TRBD2 aligns across 12 bases. Germline V gene data show CDR1 as SGHVS and CDR2 as FNYEAQ. Trimming cost V 5 bases and J 0 bases; bases outside gene matches: 5. The CDR3 is 17 residues long. The CDR3 region has the DNA TGTGCCAGCAGCCAGGGACTAGCGGGCAGCTCCTACAATGAGCAGTTCTTC. It is translated as CASSQGLAGSSYNEQFF.

This chain uses TRBV9 with TRBJ1-6; 8 bases are a match to TRBD1. CDR3 size: 15 residues. V lost 0 bases and J lost 10; bases outside the gene matches: 6. Looked up from germline, CDR1 is SGDLS and CDR2 is YYNGEE. CDR3 sequence (DNA): TGTGCCAGCAGCGTAGGGACAGGGAGAGAATCACCCCTCCACTTT. This gives the protein CASSVGTGRESPLHF.

The genes are TRBV24-1 and TRBJ1-1; 9 bases agree with TRBD1. Trimming took 5 bases from V and 2 from J; bases not matched to a gene: 8. Germline V lookup: CDR1 KGHDR, CDR2 SFDVKD. This CDR3 has 16 residues. The CDR3 here is CATSGNDRGANTEAFF. In DNA, the CDR3 is TGTGCCACCAGTGGAAATGACAGGGGGGCAAACACTGAAGCTTTCTTT.

This chain links TRBV11-2 with TRBJ1-2; a possible D gene is TRBD1 (6 bases). The CDR3 contains 12 residues. V was shortened by 5 bases and J by 9 bases, with 13 bases between the two germline ends. CDR1 is SGHAT and CDR2 is FQNNGV in the germline V gene. The CDR3 DNA is TGTGCCAGCAGCCCTCAGGGACAACGCTACACCTTC. Translating gives CASSPQGQRYTF.

This clone appeared once. The chain uses TRBV3-1 (or the pseudogene TRBV3-2) and TRBJ2-5; D is ambiguous. The CDR3 contains 14 residues. The germline V gene has CDR1 LGHDT and CDR2 YNNKEL (reference sequence). V lost 0 bases to trimming and J lost 9 bases, with 14 bases between them. This CDR3 is CASSQDAGSKSQYF. The CDR3 DNA reads as TGTGCCAGCAGCCAAGACGCCGGGTCTAAGTCCCAGTACTTC.

This clone was seen only a few times. The V call is TRBV4-1, the J call TRBJ1-2, with unresolved D. The length of the CDR3 is 12 residues. V was shortened by 0 bases and J by 8 bases, with 7 bases between the two germline ends. Germline V gives CDR1 MGHRA, CDR2 YSYEKL. Here the CDR3 reads CASSQEQVGYTF. CDR3 DNA: TGCGCCAGCAGCCAAGAGCAGGTGGGCTACACCTTC.

The sample holds many counts of this clone. The V call is TRBV5-1, the J call TRBJ2-2; possibly TRBD2 for D (6 bases). Germline-derived CDR1 and CDR2 are SGHRS and YFSETQ. V was trimmed by 0 bases and J by 5 bases, leaving 14 bases between them. The CDR3 consists of 16 residues. The CDR3 loop is CASSLVVAALTGELFF. DNA for the CDR3: TGCGCCAGCAGCTTGGTTGTAGCGGCACTAACCGGGGAGCTGTTTTTT.